Following are 5 T cell receptor beta chains from one sample sequenced in a study of human T cells and chemical hapten exposure. Time point of the sample: patch test 1, 2 weeks after DPC sensitization. Treatment described: therapeutic diphenylcyclopropenone sensitization with weekly scalp DPC. TCRdb reprocessed the RACE reads via MiXCR and lists one record per CDR3 protein. The sample yields fewer than 200,000 distinct CDR3 sequences, 20% to 25% seen once. Sample: whole blood, taken in connection with sensitization to the hapten diphenylcyclopropenone (DPC). The receptors originated from a woman aged 45 to 65 with alopecia areata. Some clones in this sample may be carry-over from other donors' samples.

The chain joins TRBV19 to TRBJ1-2, with D tentatively TRBD1 (5 bases). The CDR3 runs to 13 residues. Trimming shortened V by 7 bases and J by 6 bases, and 15 bases separated the two germline ends. CDR1 and CDR2 (germline): LNHDA, SQIVND (reference sequence). The CDR3 region is CASTTWGEHGYTF. CDR3 DNA sequence: TGTGCCAGTACCACCTGGGGGGAACATGGCTACACCTTC. Supplemented by reference TRBV19 and TRBJ1-2, the full variable domain reads DGGITQSPKYLFRKEGQNVTLSCEQNLNHDAMYWYRQDPGQGLRLIYYSQIVNDFQKGDIAEGYSVSREKKESFPLTVTSAQKNPTAFYLCASTTWGEHGYTFGSGTRLTVV.

This clonotype was seen only a few times. The chain is built from TRBV3-1 and TRBJ2-1; 10 bases are a match to TRBD1. Germline CDR1 reads LGHDT; CDR2 reads YNNKEL (reference sequence). The CDR3 totals 16 residues. V was clipped by 5 bases and J by 6 bases; unmatched bases: 10. The CDR3: CASSSGAGTGVNEQFF. As DNA, the CDR3 is TGTGCCAGCAGCTCGGGGGCCGGGACAGGGGTCAATGAGCAGTTCTTC.

The sample holds a few counts of this clonotype. This sequence joins TRBV14 and TRBJ2-7; TRBD1 aligns across 10 bases. After removal of 4 bases from V and 4 bases from J, the junction contained 10 bases not matched to a gene. This CDR3 is 16 amino acids long. CDR1 and CDR2 (germline): SGHDN, FVKESK. This CDR3 reads CASSRSSGTGEYEQYF. Written as DNA, the CDR3 is TGTGCCAGCAGCCGATCCTCCGGGACAGGGGAGTACGAGCAGTACTTC.

The chain combines TRBV9 with TRBJ2-7, with D tentatively TRBD1 (5 bases). The CDR3 length is 13 residues. Trimming took 4 bases from V and 3 from J, leaving 11 bases between them. Germline-derived CDR1 and CDR2 are SGDLS and YYNGEE. CDR3 nucleotides: TGTGCCAGCAGCCCCAGGGTGGACTACGAGCAGTACTTC. Protein sequence: CASSPRVDYEQYF.

The rearrangement links TRBV7-9 to TRBJ1-2, with TRBD1 identical over 8 bases. V gave up 5 bases and J gave up 6 bases; unmatched junction bases: 8. The CDR3 totals 14 residues. Germline V gene lookup returns CDR1 SEHNR and CDR2 FQNEAQ (reference sequence). CDR3 DNA: TGTGCCAGCAGCGTCTGGACAGGGAGTAATGGCTACACCTTC. Translating it yields CASSVWTGSNGYTF.